The 6 T cell receptor beta chains presented below share a single source sample, sequenced in a study of blood T cell repertoires in COVID-19. Measured with immunoSEQ multiplex PCR; TCRdb has only the in-frame clones, and not every one. The table has just under 85,000 clones, roughly 86% seen once; the top ten hold 8%. Sequenced material: peripheral blood. The receptors stem from a man at least 80 years old with active or convalescent COVID-19.

This sequence joins TRBV7-6 and TRBJ2-1, with unresolved D. V was cut by 1 base and J by 5 bases, with 9 bases left in between. The CDR3 runs 14 residues. Germline V gene lookup returns CDR1 SGHVS and CDR2 FNYEAQ. The CDR3, as DNA: TGTGCCAGCAGCTTAGTTGGGCAGAACAATGAGCAGTTCTTC. It is translated as CASSLVGQNNEQFF.

The rearrangement uses TRBV7-2 and TRBJ1-2; D not certain. This CDR3 spans 13 amino acids. V dropped 5 bases and J dropped 3 bases, with 10 bases sitting between them. Germline loops: CDR1 SGHTA, CDR2 FQGNSA. The CDR3 sequence: CASSPDKHYGYTF. CDR3 nucleotides: TGTGCCAGCAGCCCCGACAAACACTATGGCTACACCTTC.

V gene TRBV10-2 combines with J gene TRBJ1-2; D remains unclear. From germline, CDR1 is WSHSY and CDR2 SAAADI. The V end was cut by 0 bases, the J end by 7 bases, with 12 bases between. The CDR3 is 14 residues long. CDR3 in DNA: TGCGCCAGCAGTGAGTCTCGGGGATTCCCTGGCTACACCTTC. Protein product: CASSESRGFPGYTF.

This clone was recorded once. For the CDR3, the DNA is TGTGCCAGCAGTTACTCGGTCAGGGTAACTGAAGCTTTCTTT. Protein: CASSYSVRVTEAFF. The chain joins TRBV6-5 to TRBJ1-1; a possible D gene is TRBD1 (5 bases). Germline CDR1 MNHEY, CDR2 SVGAGI. Trimming took 0 bases from V and 5 from J, leaving 10 bases between them. The CDR3 extends over 14 amino acids.

The chain has TRBV5-4 and TRBJ2-1; 8 nucleotides line up with TRBD1. J was trimmed by 4 bases and V by 2 bases; bases with no gene match: 5. CDR1 is SGHNT and CDR2 is YYREEE in the germline V gene (reference sequence). The CDR3 is 15 residues long. The CDR3 DNA sequence: TGTGCCAGCAGCTTACAGGGGGTTCAATACAATGAGCAGTTCTTC. It specifies CASSLQGVQYNEQFF.

J is TRBJ1-2 and V is TRBV27; D is unclear. V shed 5 bases and J shed 2 bases, with 12 bases lying between them. This CDR3 contains 14 residues. The germline V gene has CDR1 MNHEY and CDR2 SMNVEV (reference sequence). CDR3 amino acids: CASSTLVGNYGYTF. As DNA, the CDR3 is TGTGCCAGCAGTACTTTGGTGGGCAACTATGGCTACACCTTC.